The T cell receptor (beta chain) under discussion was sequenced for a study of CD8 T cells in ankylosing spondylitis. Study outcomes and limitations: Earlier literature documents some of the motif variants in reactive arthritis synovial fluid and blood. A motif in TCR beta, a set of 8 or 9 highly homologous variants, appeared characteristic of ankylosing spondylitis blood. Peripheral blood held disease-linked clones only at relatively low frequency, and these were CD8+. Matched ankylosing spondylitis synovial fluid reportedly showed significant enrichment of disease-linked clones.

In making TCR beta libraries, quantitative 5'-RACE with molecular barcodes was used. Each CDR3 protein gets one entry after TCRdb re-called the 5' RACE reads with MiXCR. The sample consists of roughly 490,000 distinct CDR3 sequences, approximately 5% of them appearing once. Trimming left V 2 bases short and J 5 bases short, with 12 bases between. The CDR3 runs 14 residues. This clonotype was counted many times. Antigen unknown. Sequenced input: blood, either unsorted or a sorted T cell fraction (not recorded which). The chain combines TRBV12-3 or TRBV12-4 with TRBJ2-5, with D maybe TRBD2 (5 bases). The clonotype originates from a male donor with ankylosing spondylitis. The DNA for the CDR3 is TGTGCCAGCAGTTTAATGCGCGGGTTGGAGACCCAGTACTTC. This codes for CASSLMRGLETQYF.